This TCR beta chain comes out of a study of blood T cell repertoires in COVID-19 (dated by TCRdb to 2020 to 2021). With respect to the entire study: Samples covering the acute and convalescent phases of COVID-19 were provided by collaborators in the United States, Italy and Spain. The material from the prospective study consisted of cDNA or gDNA derived from T cells, B-cell-depleted T cells, or PBMCs. Subjects who had been exposed to COVID-19, were actively infected with it, or had recovered from it provided the deeply sampled blood TCRbeta repertoires that made up the dataset. The repertoires were released in a freely available public database meant as a resource for research on the immune response to SARS-CoV-2. The samples were drawn from two sources: the first 160 participants of the ongoing ImmuneRACE study, and 950 to 1,500 subjects contributed by 6 global collaborators. A de-identified subject ID, COVID-19 status, age in years and sex were almost always included in the sample metadata. Where available, HLA class I and class II types were taken from metadata supplied by the sample provider and were not determined by assay-based typing. What the research found in general, with its limitations: The amount of clinical and demographic metadata varied by source and participant and was provided uncurated.

TCRbeta CDR3 regions were amplified from genomic DNA using the immunoSEQ Assay, a bias-controlled multiplex PCR. The source study handled its data this way. The number of nucleated cells in each sample was estimated by amplification of reference gene primers within the assay. To quantify the absolute abundance of each unique TCRbeta CDR3 rearrangement, sequence reads were collapsed and filtered. For each sample, productive Simpson clonality was calculated as the square root of Simpson's diversity index across productive rearrangements. Not all clones reach the TCRdb copy of this immuneACCESS table, which keeps in-frame sequences only. Checked studies attribute under half of the gap to unresolved V genes and leave the rest unexplained. V, J and clone size are those of that table, while D and trimming were read from the DNA. In this sample the table shows about 64,000 clones, roughly 84% of which occur a single time. The ten largest account for more than 5% of the sample.

V is clipped by 0 bases and J by 9 bases, and the sequence between their germline boundaries is 25 bases long. The CDR3 goes from the cysteine to the phenylalanine over 17 residues. Just CDR3 DNA is preserved here, 51 bases in frame from base 1. From a lookup of the germline V gene, CDR1 and CDR2 are SQVTM and ANQGSEA. Whole blood was collected in K2EDTA tubes by collaborating institutions according to the institutions' own protocols. For TCRbeta analysis, collaborators shipped samples in one of three forms: frozen whole blood, isolated PBMCs, or DNA extracted from either of those sample types. This clone was seen more than once but under ten times. No cognate antigen has been identified for it. Base qualities are not at hand, and no much larger clone is one base apart.

Material: peripheral blood. This chain joins TRBV29-1 to TRBJ2-3; tentative D gene TRBD1, with 6 bases matching. This TCR came from an older woman with acute or convalescent COVID-19. The DNA sequence follows: TGCAGCGTTGAAGATCTCCCGACAGGTGGGCACTGGGCGACGCAGTATTTT. The translation is CSVEDLPTGGHWATQYF.